This TCR beta chain derives from a study of patients and donors after allogeneic stem cell transplantation. This clonotype has a count of ten or more. TCRdb re-called the RT-PCR reads through MiXCR, storing one row per CDR3 protein. The sample lists about 400,000 distinct CDR3 sequences, roughly 17% occurring once. The CDR3 totals 17 residues. Germline-derived CDR1 and CDR2 are SGHTA and FQGTGA. Unmatched junction bases numbered 7, after V lost 5 bases and J lost 1 base. This receptor was obtained from a human donor who was either an allogeneic HSCT recipient or a stem cell or donor lymphocyte infusion donor (not recorded which). It is not recorded whose cells these are; they may come from a transplant donor. The genes are TRBV7-3 and TRBJ2-1; 11 bases map to TRBD2. The sample taken for sequencing was blood, either unsorted or a sorted T cell fraction (not recorded which). The CDR3 DNA is TGTGCCAGCAGCGGGTCGATAGCGGGGGGGTCCTACAATGAGCAGTTCTTC. This encodes CASSGSIAGGSYNEQFF.